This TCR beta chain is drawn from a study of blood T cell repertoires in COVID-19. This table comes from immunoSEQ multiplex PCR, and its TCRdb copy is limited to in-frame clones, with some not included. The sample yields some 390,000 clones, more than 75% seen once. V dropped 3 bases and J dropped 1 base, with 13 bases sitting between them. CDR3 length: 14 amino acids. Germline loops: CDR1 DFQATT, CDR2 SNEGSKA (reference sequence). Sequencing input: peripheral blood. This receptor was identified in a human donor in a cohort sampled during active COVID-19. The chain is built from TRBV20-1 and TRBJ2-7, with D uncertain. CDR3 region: CSASREVESYEQYF. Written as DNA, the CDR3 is TGCAGTGCTAGTCGAGAAGTAGAATCCTACGAGCAGTACTTC.